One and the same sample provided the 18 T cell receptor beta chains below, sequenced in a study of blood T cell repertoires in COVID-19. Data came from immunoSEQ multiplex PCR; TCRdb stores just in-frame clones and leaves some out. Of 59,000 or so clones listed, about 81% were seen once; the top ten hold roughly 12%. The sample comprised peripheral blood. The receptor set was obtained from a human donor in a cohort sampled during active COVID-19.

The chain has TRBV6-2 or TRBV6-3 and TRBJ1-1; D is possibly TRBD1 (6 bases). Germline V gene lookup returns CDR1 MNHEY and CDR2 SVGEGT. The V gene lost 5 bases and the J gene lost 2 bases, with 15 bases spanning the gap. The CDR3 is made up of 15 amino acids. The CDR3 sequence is CASSPRGGANTEAFF. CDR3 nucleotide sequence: TGTGCCAGCAGTCCCCGTGGGGGGGCTAACACTGAAGCTTTCTTT.

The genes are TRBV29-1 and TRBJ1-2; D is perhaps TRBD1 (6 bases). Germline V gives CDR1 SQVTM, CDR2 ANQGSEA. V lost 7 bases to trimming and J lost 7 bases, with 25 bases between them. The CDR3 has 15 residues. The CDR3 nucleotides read TGCAGCGCCAACCTGATGCAGGGGTCGGCTAGTGGCTACACCTTC. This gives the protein CSANLMQGSASGYTF.

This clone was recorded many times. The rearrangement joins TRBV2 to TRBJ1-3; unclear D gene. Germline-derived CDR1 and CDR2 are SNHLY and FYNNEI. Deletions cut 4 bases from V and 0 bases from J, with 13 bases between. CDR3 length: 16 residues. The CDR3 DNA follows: TGTGCCAGCAGTGTGGTTCAGGCGAGCTCTGGAAACACCATATATTTT. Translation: CASSVVQASSGNTIYF.

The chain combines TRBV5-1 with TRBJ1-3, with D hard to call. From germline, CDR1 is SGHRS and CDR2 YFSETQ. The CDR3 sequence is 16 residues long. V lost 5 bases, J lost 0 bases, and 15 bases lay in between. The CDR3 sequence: CASRRGGSDSGNTIYF. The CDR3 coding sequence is TGCGCCAGCAGAAGAGGAGGTTCCGACTCTGGAAACACCATATATTTT.

DNA for the CDR3: TGCGCCAGCAGCCAAGAAGGCAGGGGGGAGACCCAGTACTTC. Encoded protein: CASSQEGRGETQYF. The J gene is TRBJ2-5, the V gene TRBV4-1; 7 bases align to TRBD1. Germline V CDR1 and CDR2: MGHRA, YSYEKL. Trimming at V came to 0 bases and at J to 5 bases, leaving 3 bases not matched to a gene. This CDR3 spans 14 amino acids.

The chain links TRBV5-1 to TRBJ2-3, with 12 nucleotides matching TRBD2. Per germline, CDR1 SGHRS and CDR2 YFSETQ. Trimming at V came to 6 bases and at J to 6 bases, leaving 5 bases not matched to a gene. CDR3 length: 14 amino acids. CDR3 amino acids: CASTGTSGSDTQYF. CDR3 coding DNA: TGCGCCAGCACCGGGACTAGCGGGTCCGATACGCAGTATTTT.

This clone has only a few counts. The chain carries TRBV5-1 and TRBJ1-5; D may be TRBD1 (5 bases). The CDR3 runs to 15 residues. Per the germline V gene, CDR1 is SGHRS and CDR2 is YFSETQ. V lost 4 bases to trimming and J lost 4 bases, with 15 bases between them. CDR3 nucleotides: TGCGCCAGCAGCCCCGGGGGGGTAGGGAATCAGCCCCAGCATTTT. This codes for CASSPGGVGNQPQHF.

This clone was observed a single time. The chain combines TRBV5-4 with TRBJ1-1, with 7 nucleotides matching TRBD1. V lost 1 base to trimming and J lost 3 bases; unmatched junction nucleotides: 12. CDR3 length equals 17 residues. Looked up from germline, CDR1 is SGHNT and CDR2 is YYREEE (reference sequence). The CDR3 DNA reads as TGTGCCAGCAGCTTGACGGCAGGGGGTAATTGGGACACTGAAGCTTTCTTT. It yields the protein CASSLTAGGNWDTEAFF.

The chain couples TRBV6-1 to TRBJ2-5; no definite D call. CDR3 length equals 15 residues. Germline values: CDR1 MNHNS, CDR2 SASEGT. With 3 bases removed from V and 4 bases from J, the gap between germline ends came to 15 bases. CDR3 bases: TGTGCCAGCAGTGAGGGCCTTCTTGGCAGAGAGACCCAGTACTTC. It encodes CASSEGLLGRETQYF.

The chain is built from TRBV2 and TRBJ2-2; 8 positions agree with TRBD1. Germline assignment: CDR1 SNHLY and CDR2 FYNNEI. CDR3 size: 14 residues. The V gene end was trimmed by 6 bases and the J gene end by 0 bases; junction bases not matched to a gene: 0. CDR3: CASRQGANTGELFF. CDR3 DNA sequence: TGTGCCAGCAGACAGGGGGCGAACACCGGGGAGCTGTTTTTT.

DNA for the CDR3: TGTGCCAGCAGCTTAGTAGGCTTGACAGGGACCAAATACGAGCAGTACGTC. Translation gives CASSLVGLTGTKYEQYV. This sequence joins TRBV7-9 and TRBJ2-7; the match to TRBD1 covers 7 bases. Trimming took 1 base from V and 4 from J; bases not matched to a gene: 13. This CDR3 is 17 amino acids long. Germline CDR1 SEHNR, CDR2 FQNEAQ (reference sequence).

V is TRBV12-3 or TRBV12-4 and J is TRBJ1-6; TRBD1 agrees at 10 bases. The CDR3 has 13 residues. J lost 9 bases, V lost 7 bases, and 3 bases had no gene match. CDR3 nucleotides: TGTGCCAGCATACGGGACAGGGGTTCACCCCTCCACTTT. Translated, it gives CASIRDRGSPLHF.

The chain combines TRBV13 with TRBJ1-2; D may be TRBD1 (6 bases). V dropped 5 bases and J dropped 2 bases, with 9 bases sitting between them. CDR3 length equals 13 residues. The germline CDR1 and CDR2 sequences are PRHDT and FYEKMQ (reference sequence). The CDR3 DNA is TGTGCCAGCAGCCCGGACAGAAACTATGGCTACACCTTC. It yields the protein CASSPDRNYGYTF.

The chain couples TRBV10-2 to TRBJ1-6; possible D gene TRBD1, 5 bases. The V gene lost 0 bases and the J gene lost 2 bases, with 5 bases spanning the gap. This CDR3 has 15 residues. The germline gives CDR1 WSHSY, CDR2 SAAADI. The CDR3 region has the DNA TGCGCCAGCAGTGAGTCGACAGCCTATAATTCACCCCTCCACTTT. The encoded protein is CASSESTAYNSPLHF.

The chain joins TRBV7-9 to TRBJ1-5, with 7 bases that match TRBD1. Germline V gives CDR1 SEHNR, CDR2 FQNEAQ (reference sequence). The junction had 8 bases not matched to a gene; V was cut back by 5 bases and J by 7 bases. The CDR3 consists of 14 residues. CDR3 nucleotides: TGTGCCAGCAGCGTTACAGGGGAAGGGCAGCCCCAGCATTTT. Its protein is CASSVTGEGQPQHF.

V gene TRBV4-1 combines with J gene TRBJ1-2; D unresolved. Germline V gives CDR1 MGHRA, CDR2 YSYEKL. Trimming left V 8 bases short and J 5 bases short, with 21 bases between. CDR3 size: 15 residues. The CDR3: CASRLTDLRDYGYTF. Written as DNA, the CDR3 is TGCGCCAGCCGATTGACCGATTTGAGGGATTATGGCTACACCTTC.

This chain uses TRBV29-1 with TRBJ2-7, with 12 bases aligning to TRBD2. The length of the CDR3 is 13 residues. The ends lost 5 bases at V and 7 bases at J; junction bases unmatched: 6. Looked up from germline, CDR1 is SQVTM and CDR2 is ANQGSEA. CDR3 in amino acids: CSVSSGGAEEQYF. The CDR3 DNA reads TGCAGCGTTTCTAGCGGGGGGGCCGAGGAGCAGTACTTC.

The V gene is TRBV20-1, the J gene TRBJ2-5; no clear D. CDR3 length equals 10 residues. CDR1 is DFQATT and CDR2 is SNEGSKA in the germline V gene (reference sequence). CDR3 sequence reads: CSPTEETQYF. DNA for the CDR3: TGCAGCCCCACAGAAGAGACCCAGTACTTC.